Sequencing of this TCR beta chain was carried out in a study of T cells in Graves' hyperthyroidism and ophthalmopathy. Many counts were recorded for this clonotype. RNA transcripts were the template for amplifying TCR beta CDR3 regions. In the first-round RT-PCR of the TCR CDR3, the HTBI primer set was used. One entry per CDR3 protein results from TCRdb running MiXCR on the multiplex PCR reads. The data show around 620,000 distinct CDR3 sequences, 15% to 20% seen once. V dropped 6 bases and J dropped 4; count of bases not matched to a gene: 2. The CDR3 totals 13 residues. Germline CDR1 MNHNS, CDR2 SASEGT. Graves' hyperthyroidism was deemed stable absent ophthalmopathy progression within 18 months. Participants, patients aged 18 to 65, had newly diagnosed hyperthyroidism with a duration under 2 months. Any patient presenting with uncontrolled infection, other autoimmune disease, pregnancy or lactation was left out.

The sequence derives from a young woman with Graves' hyperthyroidism. The sequencing input was blood. This chain uses TRBV6-1 with TRBJ2-1; 8 bases fit TRBD1. The CDR3 here is CASRGTGYNEQFF. The CDR3 region has the DNA TGTGCCAGCAGGGGGACAGGTTACAATGAGCAGTTCTTC.